The clone carrying this T cell receptor (beta chain) was picked up a small number of times. Its specificity is not known. The sample originates from a study of response to subunit inactivated influenza vaccine. TCRdb reprocessed the RT-PCR reads with MiXCR, giving one entry per CDR3 protein. The sample includes over 450,000 distinct CDR3 sequences, 10% to 15% of them seen just once. The CDR3 contains 15 residues. Germline V gives CDR1 MGHDK, CDR2 SYGVNS. V lost 1 base and J 3 bases, leaving 10 bases between the germline ends. Study outcomes and limitations: Authors suggested seasonal influenza vaccinations each recruit few new T cells.

The chain joins TRBV25-1 to TRBJ2-1; weak D call: TRBD2 (6 bases). This material consisted of PBMCs from blood, taken 35 to 45 days after vaccination. This sequence originates from a man in his forties or fifties who received an inactivated influenza vaccine. The CDR3 coding sequence is TGTGCCAGCAGTGAATGGGGACTCGACTACAATGAGCAGTTCTTC. It specifies CASSEWGLDYNEQFF.